The 21 T cell receptor beta chains presented below share a single source sample, sequenced in a study of human CD4 T cells and Enterobacteriaceae. Memory CD4+ T cells were sorted as all CD4+ cells except CD45RA+CCR7+CD95- naive cells, over 95% pure. TCRdb's table, derived via immunoSEQ multiplex PCR, lists solely in-frame clones and lacks some. The table records about 29,000 clones, roughly 79% of them present only once. Sequenced: memory CD4+ T cells from blood. Receptors originate from a human donor in good health.

The chain joins TRBV5-1 to TRBJ2-1; 10 nucleotides match TRBD2. CDR3 length equals 14 residues. Germline loops: CDR1 SGHRS, CDR2 YFSETQ. J lost 9 bases, V lost 4 bases, and 7 bases had no gene match. The CDR3 DNA sequence: TGCGCCAGCAGCATCACTAGCGGGAAGGTTGAGCAGTTCTTC. Protein sequence: CASSITSGKVEQFF.

The J gene is TRBJ2-1, the V gene TRBV2; possibly TRBD2 for D (6 bases). This CDR3 has 16 residues. The V gene's germline CDR1 is SNHLY and CDR2 FYNNEI. V gave up 1 base and J gave up 0 bases, with 10 bases separating them. CDR3 loop: CASSEEMGGSYNEQFF. The CDR3 nucleotides read TGTGCCAGCAGTGAAGAGATGGGGGGCTCCTACAATGAGCAGTTCTTC.

This clone was seen a handful of times. V and J are TRBV28 and TRBJ2-5; no definite D call. The CDR3 has 16 amino acids. Looked up from germline, CDR1 is MDHEN and CDR2 is SYDVKM. V lost 3 bases and J lost 3, with 17 bases in between. The CDR3 spells CASSFRPATRKETQYF. The CDR3, as DNA: TGTGCCAGCAGTTTCCGCCCAGCCACCCGGAAAGAGACCCAGTACTTC.

Only one count was recorded for this clone. The V gene is TRBV19, the J gene TRBJ2-5; 9 bases line up with TRBD2. The germline V gene has CDR1 LNHDA and CDR2 SQIVND (reference sequence). The CDR3 sequence is 14 residues long. The J segment lost 1 base and the V segment lost 8 bases, leaving 5 bases of the junction unmatched. The CDR3 sequence is CASSPSGVQETQYF. In nucleotides, the CDR3 is TGTGCCAGTTCTCCTAGCGGGGTCCAAGAGACCCAGTACTTC. Variable domain in full (rest from reference TRBV19 and TRBJ2-5): DGGITQSPKYLFRKEGQNVTLSCEQNLNHDAMYWYRQDPGQGLRLIYYSQIVNDFQKGDIAEGYSVSREKKESFPLTVTSAQKNPTAFYLCASSPSGVQETQYFGPGTRLLVL.

The V gene is TRBV21-1, the J gene TRBJ1-2; the table assigns TRBD1, which was not confirmed against the DNA. TRBV21-1 is a listed pseudogene. The CDR3 is made up of 16 amino acids. The CDR3: CASSWLLDRPLDGYTF. In DNA form, the CDR3 reads TGTGCCAGCAGTTGGTTATTGGACAGGCCTCTGGATGGCTACACCTTC.

The rearrangement joins TRBV9 to TRBJ2-7, with unresolved D. CDR1 SGDLS and CDR2 YYNGEE come from the germline V gene. With 7 bases removed from V and 0 bases from J, the gap between germline ends came to 14 bases. The CDR3 runs to 14 residues. The CDR3 nucleotides are TGTGCCAGCGGACGGGCCCTGCACTCCTACGAGCAGTACTTC. It encodes CASGRALHSYEQYF.

The chain employs TRBV29-1 and TRBJ2-3, with 9 bases lining up with TRBD2. Germline V gene sequence: CDR1 SQVTM, CDR2 ANQGSEA. The CDR3 sequence is 13 residues long. CDR3 loop: CSAYSGSPDTQYF. The DNA for the CDR3 is TGCAGTGCATATAGCGGGAGCCCAGATACGCAGTATTTT.

This chain connects TRBV28 to TRBJ2-6; 7 nucleotides match TRBD1. Trimming took 0 bases from V and 0 from J; bases not matched to a gene: 5. This CDR3 comprises 18 residues. CDR1 MDHEN and CDR2 SYDVKM come from the germline V gene. In nucleotides, the CDR3 is TGTGCCAGCAGTTTATGGGGTGCAGGGGGCTCTGGGGCCAACGTCCTGACTTTC. Its translation: CASSLWGAGGSGANVLTF.

There are a few counts of this clone. CDR3 sequence reads: CSVIRDRGLNEQFF. The CDR3, as DNA: TGCAGCGTTATCCGGGACAGGGGGCTTAATGAGCAGTTCTTC. V and J are TRBV29-1 and TRBJ2-1; 12 nucleotides match TRBD1. The V and J ends lost 5 bases and 7 bases, in that order; junction bases with no gene match: 6. Looked up from germline, CDR1 is SQVTM and CDR2 is ANQGSEA. The CDR3 covers 14 residues.

In this sample, this clone turned up once. This chain links TRBV10-1 with TRBJ2-1, with TRBD1 matching over 7 bases. This CDR3 has 15 amino acids. Per the germline V gene, CDR1 is WNHNN and CDR2 is SYGVQD (reference sequence). CDR3 sequence reads: CVFSWGKQGPNEQFF. As DNA, the CDR3 is TGCGTCTTCTCTTGGGGGAAACAGGGGCCCAATGAGCAGTTCTTC.

V is TRBV19 and J is TRBJ2-7, with 7 positions matching TRBD1. Germline-derived CDR1 and CDR2 are LNHDA and SQIVND (reference sequence). This CDR3 is built from 15 residues. V shed 3 bases and J 0 bases; nucleotides not matched to a gene: 5. In nucleotides, the CDR3 is TGTGCCAGTAGTATGGTTTGGACAGGCTCCTACGAGCAGTACTTC. This sequence encodes CASSMVWTGSYEQYF.

The V call is TRBV11-2, the J call TRBJ2-3; D not resolved. Germline-derived CDR1 and CDR2 are SGHAT and FQNNGV. The CDR3 length is 16 residues. The V end was cut by 1 base, the J end by 1 base, with 12 bases between. CDR3 in amino acids: CASSLAAAAGTDTQYF. The DNA of the CDR3 is TGTGCCAGCAGCTTAGCGGCCGCCGCGGGCACAGATACGCAGTATTTT.

V gene TRBV28 combines with J gene TRBJ1-2, with D unclear. Germline-derived CDR1 and CDR2 are MDHEN and SYDVKM. This CDR3 spans 14 amino acids. The V end lost 6 bases, the J end lost 4 bases, and 15 bases lay between the germline ends. CDR3 amino acids: CASSLAMGSYGYTF. In nucleotides, the CDR3 is TGTGCCAGCAGCTTGGCCATGGGAAGCTATGGCTACACCTTC.

The V and J genes are TRBV5-4 and TRBJ2-3, with 11 bases lining up with TRBD2. The CDR3 has 14 amino acids. Germline CDR1 SGHNT, CDR2 YYREEE (reference sequence). J lost 4 bases, V lost 3 bases, and 1 base had no gene match. The CDR3 spells CASSSTSGADTQYF. CDR3 bases: TGTGCCAGCAGCTCGACTAGCGGGGCAGATACGCAGTATTTT.

The rearrangement links TRBV2 to TRBJ2-7; D gene unclear. This CDR3 comprises 12 residues. V lost 7 bases and J 0 bases, leaving 7 bases between the germline ends. The germline V gene encodes CDR1 SNHLY and CDR2 FYNNEI. CDR3 protein: CASNTGSYEQYF. Written as DNA, the CDR3 is TGTGCCAGCAATACGGGCTCCTACGAGCAGTACTTC. Variable domain in full (rest from reference TRBV2 and TRBJ2-7): EPEVTQTPSHQVTQMGQEVILRCVPISNHLYFYWYRQILGQKVEFLVSFYNNEISEKSEIFDDQFSVERPDGSNFTLKIRSTKLEDSAMYFCASNTGSYEQYFGPGTRLTVT.

This clone was seen just once. The V gene is TRBV2, the J gene TRBJ2-1; D is unclear. The CDR3 spans 13 residues. Germline CDR1 reads SNHLY; CDR2 reads FYNNEI. Trimming took off 6 bases at V and 4 bases at J, with 10 bases between the two ends. CDR3 DNA: TGTGCCAGCAGAATGGACCGTTACAATGAGCAGTTCTTC. It specifies CASRMDRYNEQFF.

The V call is TRBV11-1, the J call TRBJ2-1; possibly TRBD1 or TRBD2 for D (5 bases each). The CDR3 covers 13 residues. V was shortened by 8 bases and J by 2 bases, with 10 bases between the two germline ends. The V gene's germline CDR1 is SGHAT and CDR2 FQDESV (reference sequence). DNA of the CDR3: TGTGCCAGCGGGGGTGGCCCCTACAATGAGCAGTTCTTC. Encoded protein: CASGGGPYNEQFF.

V gene TRBV7-3 combines with J gene TRBJ1-4; D unclear. The CDR3 consists of 13 residues. CDR1 and CDR2 (germline): SGHTA, FQGTGA. Trimming shortened V by 4 bases and J by 8 bases, and 11 bases separated the two germline ends. The CDR3 sequence: CASSSSYDEKLFF. The DNA of the CDR3 is TGTGCCAGCAGCTCCTCTTACGACGAAAAACTGTTTTTT.

To note about this clone: Because the CDR3's place on the DNA is in doubt, the DNA is left out and the CDR3 is given as listed by TCRdb. The chain has TRBV25-1 and TRBJ2-1. The CDR3 is 16 residues long, ends included. CDR1 MGHDK and CDR2 SYGVNS come from the germline V gene. The CDR3 loop reads CASSQGDPQYFGEQFF.

The chain joins TRBV5-1 to TRBJ2-2; 8 bases line up with TRBD2. Germline lookup yields CDR1 SGHRS and CDR2 YFSETQ. The length of the CDR3 is 16 residues. V trimming: 2 bases; J trimming: 6 bases; junction bases outside the gene matches: 9. CDR3 protein: CASSFKPTSEAGELFF. The CDR3 coding sequence is TGCGCCAGCAGCTTCAAACCGACTAGCGAGGCCGGGGAGCTGTTTTTT. The full variable domain, in which reference TRBV5-1 and TRBJ2-2 provide the parts outside the CDR3, is KAGVTQTPRYLIKTRGQQVTLSCSPISGHRSVSWYQQTPGQGLQFLFEYFSETQRNKGNFPGRFSGRQFSNSRSEMNVSTLELGDSALYLCASSFKPTSEAGELFFGEGSRLTVL.

The chain carries TRBV6-8 and TRBJ2-7; 11 bases map to TRBD1. The germline V gene encodes CDR1 MNHGY and CDR2 SAAAGT. This CDR3 is built from 15 residues. V lost 7 bases and J lost 7; bases outside the gene matches: 12. The CDR3 region has the DNA TGTGCCAGCACCTCACCGCGGGACAGGGGGAGAGAGCAGTACTTC. Translating it yields CASTSPRDRGREQYF.